This T cell receptor (beta chain) was identified during a study of identical twins (dated by TCRdb to the mid-2010s). Regarding the research as a whole: To test whether fetal clonotypes persist, this study deep-sequenced TCR alpha and beta repertoires from monozygotic twins, from unrelated adults of various ages, and from cord blood. To rule out contamination, the twin experiments were replicated at different times with different library preparation protocols.

For this clonotype: The specificity of this receptor is unknown. Base quality data are lacking; no much larger clone is found one base away.

CDR1 SNHLY and CDR2 FYNNEI are derived from the germline V gene. V loses 6 bases, J loses 8 bases, and the germline ends lie 11 bases apart. Counted from cysteine to phenylalanine, this CDR3 has 12 amino acids. Only the CDR3 region is kept as DNA, spanning 36 bases read in frame from base 1. On the study overall, not on this receptor specifically: The excess sharing between twins in beta out-of-frame sequences was weaker because fewer shared sequences reduced the signal-to-noise ratio. Out-of-frame TCR alpha sharing in monozygotic twins was systematically underestimated by recombination models, whereas sharing between unrelated individuals was in agreement with the recombination models. Conclusions relied on cross-sectional statistical analysis, since the same donors could not be followed over many years. Invariant T cells such as MAIT and iNKT could partly confound zero-insertion analyses, though diverse VJ usage argued against this for most clonotypes. Fewer insertions were carried by abundant cord blood beta clonotypes; a weaker similar trend was observed in young adult naive repertoires, while no such trend was observed in memory repertoires. Compared with coincidental sharing between unrelated individuals, out-of-frame TCR alpha sequences shared between twins had an excess of sequences with low generation probability.

The library relied on 5' RACE. The instrument was an Illumina HiSeq 2000. Template switching added a universal primer binding site, and the final cDNA carried a unique molecular identifier that allowed TCR cDNA molecules to be counted accurately. First-strand cDNA for TCR alpha and beta chains was synthesized from specific primers in the conserved constant-segment region. Each cDNA library was double barcoded, with a SMART-Mk sample barcode plus Illumina barcodes, to control for contamination. TruSeq adapter sequences, together with Illumina sample barcodes, were added in two successive PCR steps. The Illumina HiSeq platform was used with custom primers to sequence TCR alpha and beta cDNA libraries. On the authors' methods: MiGEC was used to process raw reads and extract unique molecular identifiers, and MiXCR was used to find CDR3 positions. For each individual, recombination models were inferred using an EM algorithm with the repgenHMM and IGoR tools. Shared clonotypes were analyzed with the tcR package in R, and sharing was normalized by the product of cloneset sizes. To study raw recombination free of thymic and clonal selection effects, out-of-frame nonproductive sequences were analyzed. Through fastp at Q25 and MiXCR, TCRdb rebuilt clones from the public reads, retaining in-frame beta chains. Identical CDR3 protein sequences are pooled into one entry, listed with their most common genes and DNA. The V and J calls follow TCRdb's processing rather than the paper's. Here the sample has about 530,000 distinct CDR3 sequences; around 20% occur a single time. The ten largest clones represent more than 0.4% of the sample.

Every donor in the study was a healthy Caucasian. The twin cohort consisted of three pairs of female monozygotic twins, all aged about 18 to 29 years. CD4+ and CD8+ T cell populations were isolated with positive isolation kits from Invitrogen. The sample also formed part of further work on yellow fever vaccine responses in identical twins. Taken from the second paper: The authors reported that the T cell response to vaccination in identical twins appeared partly convergent and partly personalized. The study precisely tracked vaccine-responding T cell clones in identical twins.

This sequence uses TRBV2 and TRBJ2-1; the D region may be TRBD1 or TRBD2, each matching 6 bases equally. The sequenced sample consisted of CD4+ T cells sorted from blood. The receptor was derived from a woman younger than 35 in good health. The nucleotide sequence is given as TGTGCCAGCAGAGAGGAGGGGGATGAGCAGTTCTTC. It is translated as CASREEGDEQFF.